This T cell receptor beta chain comes out of a study of blood T cell repertoires in COVID-19. The V and J ends lost 1 base and 3 bases, in that order; junction bases with no gene match: 3. The length of the CDR3 is 14 residues. Germline V gives CDR1 SGHTA, CDR2 FQGNSA. The protocol was immunoSEQ multiplex PCR, while the TCRdb copy is restricted to in-frame clones and leaves out a portion. The table has 130,000 or so clones, 80% to 85% seen once; the top ten hold about 8.4%. This TCR was sampled from an older woman with active or convalescent COVID-19. Specimen: peripheral blood. The chain combines TRBV7-2 with TRBJ2-7; 7 nucleotides agree with TRBD2. The CDR3 DNA sequence: TGTGCCAGCAGCTTAGGACTAGCTAGCTACGAGCAGTACTTC. It translates to CASSLGLASYEQYF.